The 8 T cell receptor beta chains given below trace back to one sample, sequenced in a study of beta chain features in type 1 diabetes. Investigators reverse transcribed all isolated RNA, so they sequenced expressed TCRB transcripts. Sequenced by immunoSEQ multiplex PCR; TCRdb stores in-frame clones only, minus some. The sample holds roughly 300,000 clones, roughly 8% seen once. Sequencing was performed on central memory CD4+ T cells from blood. The receptors come from a woman aged 18-29 years in good health.

This clone appeared a few times. The chain links TRBV6-1 to TRBJ1-2; D ambiguous. V gave up 7 bases and J gave up 2 bases, with 14 bases separating them. Germline V gene data show CDR1 as MNHNS and CDR2 as SASEGT. The CDR3 loop spans 14 amino acids. Here the CDR3 DNA reads TGTGCCAGCACCCGCCCTGGGCGGAACTATGGCTACACCTTC. Translation: CASTRPGRNYGYTF.

This clone came up many times. Other DNA variants within this sample encode the same CDR3. The chain has TRBV10-3 and TRBJ2-7; D not resolved. The CDR3 is 12 amino acids. Trimming shortened V by 6 bases and J by 2 bases, and 8 bases separated the two germline ends. Germline loops: CDR1 ENHRY, CDR2 SYGVKD. The CDR3 DNA reads TGTGCCATCAGCGGTCTTACCTACGAGCAGTACTTC. Amino acid sequence: CAISGLTYEQYF.

The chain employs TRBV7-9 and TRBJ1-2, with D perhaps matching TRBD1 (5 bases). Trimming pared 5 bases from V and 5 bases from J, leaving 6 bases between. The germline V gene has CDR1 SEHNR and CDR2 FQNEAQ (reference sequence). CDR3 length equals 11 residues. The DNA of the CDR3 is TGTGCCAGCAGCGCAGGGTATGGCTACACCTTC. Translating it yields CASSAGYGYTF. Using reference TRBV7-9 and TRBJ1-2 for the parts outside the CDR3, the full variable domain is DTGVSQNPRHKITKRGQNVTFRCDPISEHNRLYWYRQTLGQGPEFLTYFQNEAQLEKSRLLSDRFSAERPKGSFSTLEIQRTEQGDSAMYLCASSAGYGYTFGSGTRLTVV.

This clone was seen only a few times. This chain joins TRBV7-2 and TRBJ2-1; the D is unclear. V was cut by 2 bases and J by 7 bases, with 9 bases left in between. Germline CDR1 reads SGHTA; CDR2 reads FQGNSA. This CDR3 comprises 13 residues. CDR3 loop: CASSLLLENEQFF. CDR3 bases: TGTGCCAGCAGCTTATTGCTCGAGAATGAGCAGTTCTTC.

The J gene is TRBJ2-7, the V gene TRBV2, with D tentatively TRBD1 (6 bases). The ends were cut back, 2 bases at V and 3 bases at J, with 11 bases in the middle. The length of the CDR3 is 14 residues. Germline-derived CDR1 and CDR2 are SNHLY and FYNNEI. The CDR3 here is CASSESVRGYEQYF. The CDR3 bases are TGTGCCAGCAGTGAAAGTGTCAGGGGCTACGAGCAGTACTTC.

CDR3 loop: CASILGPGLGETQYF. As DNA, the CDR3 is TGCGCCAGCATCCTTGGGCCGGGACTGGGAGAGACCCAGTACTTC. V gene TRBV5-1 combines with J gene TRBJ2-5, with D possibly matching TRBD2 (6 bases). CDR1 and CDR2 from the germline V gene are SGHRS and YFSETQ. The CDR3 covers 15 residues. Deletions cut 6 bases from V and 4 bases from J, with 19 bases between.

DNA for the CDR3: TGTGCCTCAAGGAGGACTAGCGGGAACTACGAGCAGTACTTC. This gives the protein CASRRTSGNYEQYF. The chain links TRBV14 to TRBJ2-7, with TRBD2 identical over 12 bases. This CDR3 has 14 residues. Germline CDR1 is SGHDN and CDR2 is FVKESK. J lost 3 bases, V lost 11 bases, and 8 bases had no gene match.

In this sample, this clone turned up many times. This chain uses TRBV2 with TRBJ2-1; D unresolved. This CDR3 has 13 residues. Trimming took off 10 bases at V and 5 bases at J, with 15 bases between the two ends. Germline V gives CDR1 SNHLY, CDR2 FYNNEI. The CDR3 coding sequence is TGTGCCACCTCCCTGACCAGAGACAATGAGCAGTTCTTC. It is translated as CATSLTRDNEQFF.